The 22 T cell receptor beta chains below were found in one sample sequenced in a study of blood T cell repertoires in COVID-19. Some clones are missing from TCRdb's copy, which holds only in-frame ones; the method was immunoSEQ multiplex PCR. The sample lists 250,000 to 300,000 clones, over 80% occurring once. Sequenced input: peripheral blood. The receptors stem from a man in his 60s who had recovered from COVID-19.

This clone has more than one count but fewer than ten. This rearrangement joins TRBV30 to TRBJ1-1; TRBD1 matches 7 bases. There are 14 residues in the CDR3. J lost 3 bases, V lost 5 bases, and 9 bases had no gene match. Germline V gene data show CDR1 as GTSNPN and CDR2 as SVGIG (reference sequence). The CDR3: CAWAKQGSHTEAFF. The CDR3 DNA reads TGTGCCTGGGCTAAACAGGGGAGTCACACTGAAGCTTTCTTT.

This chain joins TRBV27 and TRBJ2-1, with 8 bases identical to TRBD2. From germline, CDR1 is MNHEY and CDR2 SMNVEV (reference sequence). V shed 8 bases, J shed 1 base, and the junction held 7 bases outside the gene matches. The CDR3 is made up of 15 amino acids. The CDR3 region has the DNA TGTGCCAGCTCCCGGGAGGGTTTATCCTACAATGAGCAGTTCTTC. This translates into CASSREGLSYNEQFF.

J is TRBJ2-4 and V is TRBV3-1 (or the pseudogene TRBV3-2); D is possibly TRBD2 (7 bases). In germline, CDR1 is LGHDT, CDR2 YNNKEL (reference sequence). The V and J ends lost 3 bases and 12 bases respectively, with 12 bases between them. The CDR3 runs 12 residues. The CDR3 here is CASSQGGTYQYF. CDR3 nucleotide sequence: TGTGCCAGCAGCCAGGGGGGGACATATCAGTACTTC.

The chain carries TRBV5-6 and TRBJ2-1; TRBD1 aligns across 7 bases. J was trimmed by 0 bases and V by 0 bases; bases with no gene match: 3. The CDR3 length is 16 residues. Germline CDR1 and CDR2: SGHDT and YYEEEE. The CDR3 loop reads CASSLGTGSSYNEQFF. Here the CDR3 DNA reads TGTGCCAGCAGCTTGGGGACAGGAAGCTCCTACAATGAGCAGTTCTTC. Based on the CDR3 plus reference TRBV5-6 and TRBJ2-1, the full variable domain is DAGVTQSPTHLIKTRGQQVTLRCSPKSGHDTVSWYQQALGQGPQFIFQYYEEEERQRGNFPDRFSGHQFPNYSSELNVNALLLGDSALYLCASSLGTGSSYNEQFFGPGTRLTVL.

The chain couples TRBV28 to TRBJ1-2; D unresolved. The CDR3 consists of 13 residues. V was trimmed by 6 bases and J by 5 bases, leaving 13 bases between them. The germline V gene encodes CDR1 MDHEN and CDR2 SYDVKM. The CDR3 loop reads CASSSDVPYGYTF. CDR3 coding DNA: TGTGCCAGCAGCTCAGATGTTCCATATGGCTACACCTTC.

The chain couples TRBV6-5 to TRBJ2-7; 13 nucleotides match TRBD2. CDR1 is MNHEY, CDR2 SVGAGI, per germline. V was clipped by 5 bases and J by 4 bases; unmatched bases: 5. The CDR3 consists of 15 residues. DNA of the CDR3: TGTGCCAGCAGTAATGGACTAGCGGGAGTGTACGAGCAGTACTTC. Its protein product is CASSNGLAGVYEQYF.

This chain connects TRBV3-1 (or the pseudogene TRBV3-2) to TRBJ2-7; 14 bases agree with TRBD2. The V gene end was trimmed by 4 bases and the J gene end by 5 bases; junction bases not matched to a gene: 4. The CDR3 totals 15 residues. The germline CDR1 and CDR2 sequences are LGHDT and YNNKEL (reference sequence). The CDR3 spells CASSPRTSGGNEQYF. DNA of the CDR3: TGTGCCAGCAGCCCGCGGACTAGCGGGGGGAACGAGCAGTACTTC.

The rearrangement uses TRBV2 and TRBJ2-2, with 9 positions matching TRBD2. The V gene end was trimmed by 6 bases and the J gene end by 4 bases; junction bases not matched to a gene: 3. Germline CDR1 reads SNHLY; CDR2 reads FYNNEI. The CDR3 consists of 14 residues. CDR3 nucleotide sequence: TGTGCCAGCAGCCCGGGACTAGCCACCGGGGAGCTGTTTTTT. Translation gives CASSPGLATGELFF.

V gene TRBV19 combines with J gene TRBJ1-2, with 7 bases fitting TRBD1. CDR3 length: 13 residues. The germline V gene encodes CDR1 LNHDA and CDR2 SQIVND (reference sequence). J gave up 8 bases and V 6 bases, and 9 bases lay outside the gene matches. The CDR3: CASRLGQNPGYTF. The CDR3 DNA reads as TGTGCCAGTAGGTTGGGACAGAACCCAGGCTACACCTTC.

CDR3 nucleotide sequence: TGTGCCAGCAAGACTCAACGGGGTTTGGGAGAGACCCAGTACTTC. This sequence encodes CASKTQRGLGETQYF. The V call is TRBV2, the J call TRBJ2-5, with D possibly being TRBD2 (5 bases). The germline V gene has CDR1 SNHLY and CDR2 FYNNEI. Trimming took off 7 bases at V and 4 bases at J, with 19 bases between the two ends. The CDR3 covers 15 residues.

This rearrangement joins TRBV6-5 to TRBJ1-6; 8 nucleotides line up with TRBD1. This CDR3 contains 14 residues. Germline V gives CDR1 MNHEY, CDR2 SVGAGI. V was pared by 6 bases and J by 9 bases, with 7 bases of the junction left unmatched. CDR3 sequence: CASRSGGWGSPLHF. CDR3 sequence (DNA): TGTGCCAGCAGATCAGGGGGCTGGGGTTCACCCCTCCACTTT.

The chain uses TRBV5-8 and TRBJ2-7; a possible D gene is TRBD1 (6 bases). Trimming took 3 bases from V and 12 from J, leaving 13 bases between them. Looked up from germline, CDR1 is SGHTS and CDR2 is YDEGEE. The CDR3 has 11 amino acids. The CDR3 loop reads CASSSGTRLYF. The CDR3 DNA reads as TGTGCCAGCAGCTCCGGGACAAGGCTGTACTTC.

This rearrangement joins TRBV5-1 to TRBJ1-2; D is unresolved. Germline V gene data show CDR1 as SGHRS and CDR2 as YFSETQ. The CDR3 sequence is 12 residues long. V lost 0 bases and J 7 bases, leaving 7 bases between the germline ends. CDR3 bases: TGCGCCAGCAGCTTGGCAGGTGGTGGCTACACCTTC. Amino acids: CASSLAGGGYTF.

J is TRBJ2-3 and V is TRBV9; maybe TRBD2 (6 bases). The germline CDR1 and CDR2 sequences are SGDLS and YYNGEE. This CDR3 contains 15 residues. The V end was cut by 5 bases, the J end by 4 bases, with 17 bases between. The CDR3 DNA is TGTGCCAGCAGAAGTGCCGGGGGTCGGGCAGATACGCAGTATTTT. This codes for CASRSAGGRADTQYF.

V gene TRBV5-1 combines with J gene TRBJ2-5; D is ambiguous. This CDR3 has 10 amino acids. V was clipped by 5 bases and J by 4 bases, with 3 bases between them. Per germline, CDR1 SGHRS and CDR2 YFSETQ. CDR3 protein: CASRAETQYF. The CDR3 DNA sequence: TGCGCCAGCAGAGCAGAGACCCAGTACTTC.

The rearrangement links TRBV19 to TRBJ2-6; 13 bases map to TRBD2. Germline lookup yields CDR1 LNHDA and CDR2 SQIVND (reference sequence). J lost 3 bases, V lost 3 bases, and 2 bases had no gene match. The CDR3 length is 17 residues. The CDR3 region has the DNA TGTGCCAGTAGTATGGGACTAGCGGGGCTTGGGGCCAACGTCCTGACTTTC. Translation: CASSMGLAGLGANVLTF.

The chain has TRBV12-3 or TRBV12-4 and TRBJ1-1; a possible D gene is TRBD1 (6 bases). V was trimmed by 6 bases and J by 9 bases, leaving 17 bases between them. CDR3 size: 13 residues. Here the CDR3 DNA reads TGTGCCAGCAGAGAACGGGACAACCGGCAAGCTTTCTTT. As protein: CASRERDNRQAFF.

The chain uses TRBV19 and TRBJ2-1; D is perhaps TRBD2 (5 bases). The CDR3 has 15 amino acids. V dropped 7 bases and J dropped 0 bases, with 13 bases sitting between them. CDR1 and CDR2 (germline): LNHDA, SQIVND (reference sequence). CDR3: CASTLSGISYNEQFF. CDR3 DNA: TGTGCCAGTACCCTATCCGGGATCTCCTACAATGAGCAGTTCTTC.

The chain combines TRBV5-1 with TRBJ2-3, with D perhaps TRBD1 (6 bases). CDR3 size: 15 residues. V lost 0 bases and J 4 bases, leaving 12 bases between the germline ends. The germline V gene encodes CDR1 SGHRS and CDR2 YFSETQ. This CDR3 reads CASSLGGRRADTQYF. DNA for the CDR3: TGCGCCAGCAGCTTGGGGGGGCGGCGGGCAGATACGCAGTATTTT.

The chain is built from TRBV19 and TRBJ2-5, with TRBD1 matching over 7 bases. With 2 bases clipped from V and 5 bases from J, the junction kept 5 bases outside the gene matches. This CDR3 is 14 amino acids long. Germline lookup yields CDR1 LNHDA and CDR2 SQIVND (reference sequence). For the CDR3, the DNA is TGTGCCAGTAGTATATCCAGGGGGAGCGAGACCCAGTACTTC. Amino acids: CASSISRGSETQYF.

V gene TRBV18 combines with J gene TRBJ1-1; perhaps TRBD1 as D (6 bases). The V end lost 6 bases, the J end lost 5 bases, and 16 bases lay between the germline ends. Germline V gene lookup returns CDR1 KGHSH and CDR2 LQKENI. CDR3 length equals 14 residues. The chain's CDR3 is CASSLGEGVTEAFF. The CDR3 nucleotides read TGTGCCAGCTCCCTGGGTGAGGGGGTAACTGAAGCTTTCTTT.

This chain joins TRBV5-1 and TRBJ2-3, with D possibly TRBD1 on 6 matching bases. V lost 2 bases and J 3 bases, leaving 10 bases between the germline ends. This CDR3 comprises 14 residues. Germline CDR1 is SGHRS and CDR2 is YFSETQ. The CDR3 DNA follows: TGCGCCAGCAGCTTAGAACAGGGAACAGATACGCAGTATTTT. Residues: CASSLEQGTDTQYF.